The present T cell receptor (beta chain) was sequenced within a study of shared clonotypes between healthy human individuals (dated by TCRdb to 2018 to 2021). In the study overall: Two women and a few men aged 18 to 49 years were included in the cohort. For each donor, three plates each were used for CD4 naive and CD4 memory, two plates were used for CD8 naive, and one plate was used for CD8 memory. Blood TCR repertoires of five healthy adults were deeply sequenced to estimate repertoire size and the extent of clonotype sharing between individuals. Different laboratories and diverse techniques were used to prepare libraries and sequence TCR repertoires, to increase sequencing depth and limit assay-specific biases. Each donor's leukapheresis produced roughly between roughly 0.85 and 10 billion PBMCs.

TCR CDR3 regions were amplified from genomic DNA by multiplex PCR using the deep immunoSEQ assay. Extracted genomic DNA from each cell subset was spread evenly across all wells of several immunoSEQ 96-well plates, with each plate serving as a replicate. For sorted subsets, 200 to 250 ng of genomic DNA, equivalent to 30,000 or so T cell genomes, went into each replicate PCR. The purified libraries were quantified using a Qubit 3.0 fluorometer, sized with a Bioanalyzer 2100, and then quantified again using the KAPA Library Quantification kit. A separate single-read 150-cycle Illumina NextSeq 550 flow cell was used to sequence each immunoSEQ 96-well plate. In the original analysis: Because the immunoSEQ output included only junctional sequences and no quality scores, the filtering could not be the same as the filtering used for full-length reads. Sequences were annotated with PyIR, a Python wrapper for IgBLAST v1.9, and V/J genes and CDR3 were assigned using IMGT germline references. Reads were filtered out if the reads had weak V/J assignments (E-value above 1e-6), no CDR3, stop codons, out-of-frame junctions, or ambiguous translated residues. A V3J clonotype was defined by an identical inferred V gene, J gene, and CDR3 amino acid sequence. Percentage overlap between repertoires was computed as shared unique clonotypes divided by the size of the smaller repertoire. Three approaches were used to assess repertoire richness: RTK rarefaction, the Chao1 estimator, and Recon v2.1 estimates of unobserved clonotypes. Generation probabilities were computed with OLGA for all TCRbeta clonotypes obtained by the gDNA method from a handful of donors. Imported from immuneACCESS, the table was reduced by TCRdb to in-frame sequences with V and J called. These copies leave out some clones; in studies compared against another copy, an unresolved V gene accounts for under half, and the cause of the remainder is not known. D and trimming were read from the DNA, whereas the V and J calls and clone size are those reported in that table. The sample table holds around 2,100,000 clones, of which about 95% were seen once. The ten largest clones take up roughly 1.2% of the sample.

General study outcomes and caveats: Sampling was restricted to blood, and TCR repertoires in tissues likely differ from the TCR repertoires found in blood. Pairwise subsampling led to the expectation that sequencing depth would affect the degree of clonotype sharing among donors. Higher generation probabilities were observed for clonotypes shared by all four sorted-subset donors than for non-shared clonotypes. Because the study included a small number of donors, the genetic and exposure-history diversity represented was limited. Estimated clonotype richness was generally larger for naive than for memory subsets. When a few donors were compared, the shared fraction of clonotypes was about 5% for naive CD4, roughly 3.4% for naive CD8, 2.3% for memory CD4, and 0.35% to 0.4% for memory CD8. Rarefaction of sorted-subset datasets indicated incomplete sequencing despite the large sequencing depth.

CD8 naive samples consisted of CD45RO-negative cells that were positively selected for CCR7, yielding a CD45RA+CCR7+ population without TemRA cells. The donors were healthy, HIV-negative adults who had no recently reported acute infections or vaccinations. All donors were Caucasian adults living in Nashville, Tennessee, USA. Blood was obtained by leukapheresis, after which PBMCs were separated by Ficoll-Histopaque density gradient centrifugation and cryopreserved in liquid nitrogen vapor phase. Purity and quantity of every magnetically sorted T cell population were checked by analytical flow cytometry. Genomic DNA was isolated from each sorted fraction and quantified by UV absorbance on a Nanodrop 2000c. Concerning this clone itself: What this receptor recognizes is not known. No base quality information exists; no much larger clone differs at one position. This sample includes further DNA sequences coding for the same CDR3.

CDR1 and CDR2 (MNHEY, SVGAGI) derive from the germline V gene. V is clipped by 2 bases and J by 4 bases, and the sequence between their germline boundaries is 6 bases long. The CDR3 spans 13 residues, from the cysteine through the phenylalanine. Only CDR3 DNA remains: 39 bases, in frame from the first base. This receptor was obtained from a man aged 18 to 30 in good health. Recombination connected TRBV6-5 to TRBJ2-1, with no reliable assignment of the D segment. The material sequenced was naive CD8+ T cells sorted from blood. What this sample's cell subset or site label stands for: CD45RA+CCR7+. CDR3 reads: CASSYAEYNEQFF. The DNA sequence is given as TGTGCCAGCAGTTACGCGGAATACAATGAGCAGTTCTTC.